This T cell receptor (beta chain) was identified during a study of T-cell memory formation after mild COVID-19. This clonotype was counted between two and nine times. Its antigen is unknown. General study results and limits: Day 15 to 85 contractors were CD4/CD8 balanced; later expanders leaned CD4+.

TCRdb re-derived calls from the 5' RACE reads in MiXCR, one entry per CDR3 protein. The table records a few hundred thousand distinct CDR3 sequences, 10% to 13% of them present only once. Germline-derived CDR1 and CDR2 are SGHTA and FQGNSA. Trimming pared 3 bases from V and 6 bases from J, leaving 23 bases between. The CDR3 has 17 amino acids. This chain joins TRBV7-2 and TRBJ1-2, with a tentative D call TRBD1 (6 bases). The TCR sequence derives from a man younger than 35 who had mild COVID-19 (a few samples of this study predate the infection). Cell type and time point are not known. The specimen was PBMCs or a T cell subset sorted from them (not recorded which). The CDR3 nucleotides read TGTGCCAGCAGCTTCATTCTGCGGGGGCCAGGGTTGGATGGCTACACCTTC. Its protein is CASSFILRGPGLDGYTF.